This T cell receptor beta chain originates from a study of radiation and T cells in renal cell carcinoma. Study overall: Nephrectomy followed 15 Gy stereotactic body radiation by 4 weeks.

Time point noted: baseline pretreatment blood. Treatment denoted: 15 Gy SBRT to primary tumor, nephrectomy 4 weeks later. This CDR3 contains 14 residues. V was shortened by 2 bases and J by 0 bases, with 5 bases between the two germline ends. From germline, CDR1 is LNHDA and CDR2 SQIVND (reference sequence). The table came from immunoSEQ multiplex PCR; TCRdb's copy has only in-frame clones and leaves some out. The table lists tens of thousands of clones, about 79% of them singletons, with roughly 7% in the top ten. Sequencing was performed on blood, taken from a patient whose treatment included radiotherapy and nephrectomy. V and J are TRBV19 and TRBJ2-4; D is uncertain. The receptor was derived from a man aged 60-69 years with renal cell carcinoma. CDR3 in DNA: TGTGCCAGTAGTATAAGAGAAGCCAAAAACATTCAGTACTTC. Translated, it gives CASSIREAKNIQYF. Using reference TRBV19 and TRBJ2-4 for the parts outside the CDR3, the full variable domain is DGGITQSPKYLFRKEGQNVTLSCEQNLNHDAMYWYRQDPGQGLRLIYYSQIVNDFQKGDIAEGYSVSREKKESFPLTVTSAQKNPTAFYLCASSIREAKNIQYFGAGTRLSVL.